Listed here are 3 T cell receptor beta chains from one sample, sequenced in a study of cytomegalovirus exposure and HLA in healthy donors. PCR involved 60 Vbeta and 13 Jbeta primers. The data were produced by immunoSEQ multiplex PCR, yet TCRdb's version contains in-frame clones alone and is incomplete. Of approximately 69,000 clones listed, around 70% are singletons. Sequencing was performed on PBMCs. The source of these receptors is a woman between 25 and 40 years old in good health and CMV-seropositive.

This chain connects TRBV2 to TRBJ2-7, with 11 bases that match TRBD1. Trimming removed 6 bases from V and 7 bases from J; junction bases left unmatched: 8. From germline, CDR1 is SNHLY and CDR2 FYNNEI. CDR3 length: 14 residues. CDR3 region: CASRADRGRGEQYF. The CDR3 coding sequence is TGTGCCAGCAGGGCGGACAGGGGGCGAGGGGAGCAGTACTTC.

This clone was counted only a few times. The genes are TRBV6-5 and TRBJ1-3; D gene unclear. The V and J ends lost 6 bases and 2 bases respectively, with 5 bases between them. This CDR3 has 12 residues. Germline lookup yields CDR1 MNHEY and CDR2 SVGAGI. CDR3: CASSPTGNTIYF. The DNA for the CDR3 is TGTGCCAGCAGCCCTACTGGAAACACCATATATTTT.

The chain couples TRBV10-1 to TRBJ2-7, with D possibly TRBD2 on 6 matching bases. The germline CDR1 and CDR2 sequences are WNHNN and SYGVQD (reference sequence). This CDR3 is 14 amino acids long. The V and J ends lost 4 bases and 0 bases respectively, with 10 bases between them. The CDR3 coding sequence is TGCGCCAGCAGTGGGGGACTTGGCTCCTACGAGCAGTACTTC. Translating it yields CASSGGLGSYEQYF.